This T cell receptor (beta chain) was recorded in a study of cytomegalovirus exposure and HLA in healthy donors. Study outcomes and limitations: Three chains linked to CMV were shown in vitro to be specific for CMV antigens.

With respect to this clone: What it binds is not known.

Produced via immunoSEQ multiplex PCR; TCRdb's table is partial and in-frame only. The table lists about 43,000 clones, 80% to 95% of them singletons. Input material: PBMCs. The clonotype was recovered from a man between 18 and 35 years old in good health and CMV-seronegative.

CDR3 residues: CASSFTRQNSLYGYTF. CDR3 nucleotides: TGCGCCAGCAGTTTCACCCGACAGAACAGTCTCTATGGCTACACCTTC. V and J are TRBV5-1 and TRBJ1-2; a possible D gene is TRBD1 (5 bases). With 5 bases removed from V and 4 bases from J, the gap between germline ends came to 21 bases. The CDR3 has 16 amino acids. Germline V gene lookup returns CDR1 SGHRS and CDR2 YFSETQ.